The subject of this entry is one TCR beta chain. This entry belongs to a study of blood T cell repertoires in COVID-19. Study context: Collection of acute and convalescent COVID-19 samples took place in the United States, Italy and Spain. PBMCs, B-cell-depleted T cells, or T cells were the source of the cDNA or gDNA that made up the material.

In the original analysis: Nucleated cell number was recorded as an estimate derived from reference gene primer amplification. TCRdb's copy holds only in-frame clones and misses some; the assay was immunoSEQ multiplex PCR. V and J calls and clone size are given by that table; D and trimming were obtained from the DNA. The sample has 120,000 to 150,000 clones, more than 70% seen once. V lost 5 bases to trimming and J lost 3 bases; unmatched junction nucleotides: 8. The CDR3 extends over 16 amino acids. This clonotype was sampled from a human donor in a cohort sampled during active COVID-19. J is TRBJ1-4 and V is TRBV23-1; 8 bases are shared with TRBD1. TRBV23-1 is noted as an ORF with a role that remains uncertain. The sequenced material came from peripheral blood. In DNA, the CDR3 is TGCGCCAGCAGTTTGAACAGGGGGTTGGCTAATGAAAAACTGTTTTTT. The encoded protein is CASSLNRGLANEKLFF.